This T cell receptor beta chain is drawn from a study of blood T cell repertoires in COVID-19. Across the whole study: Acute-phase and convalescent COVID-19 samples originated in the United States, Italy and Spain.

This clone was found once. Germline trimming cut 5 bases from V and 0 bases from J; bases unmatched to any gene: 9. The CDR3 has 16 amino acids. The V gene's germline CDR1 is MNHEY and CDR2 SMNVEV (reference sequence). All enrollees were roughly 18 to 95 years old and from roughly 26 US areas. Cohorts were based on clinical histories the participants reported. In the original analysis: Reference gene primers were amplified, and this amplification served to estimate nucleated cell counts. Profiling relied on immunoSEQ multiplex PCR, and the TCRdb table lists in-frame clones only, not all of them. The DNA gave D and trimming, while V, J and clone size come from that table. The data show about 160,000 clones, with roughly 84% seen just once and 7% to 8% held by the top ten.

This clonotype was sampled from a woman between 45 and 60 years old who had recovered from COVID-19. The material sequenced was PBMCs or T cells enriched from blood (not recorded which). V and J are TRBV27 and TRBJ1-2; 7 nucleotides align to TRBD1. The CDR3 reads CASSRDSIPANYGYTF. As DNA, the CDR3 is TGTGCCAGCAGTCGGGACAGTATCCCGGCTAACTATGGCTACACCTTC.